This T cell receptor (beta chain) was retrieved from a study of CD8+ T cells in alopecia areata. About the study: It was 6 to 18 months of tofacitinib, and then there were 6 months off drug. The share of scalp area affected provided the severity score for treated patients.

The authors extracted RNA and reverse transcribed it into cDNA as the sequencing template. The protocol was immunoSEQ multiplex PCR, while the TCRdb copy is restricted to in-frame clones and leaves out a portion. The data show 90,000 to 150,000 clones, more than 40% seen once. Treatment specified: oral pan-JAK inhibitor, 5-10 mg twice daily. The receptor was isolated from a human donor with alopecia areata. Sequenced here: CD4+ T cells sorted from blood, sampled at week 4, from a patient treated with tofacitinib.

The CDR3: CAWVWGQHRNEQYF. Here the CDR3 DNA reads TGTGCCTGGGTTTGGGGGCAGCATCGGAACGAGCAGTACTTC. The V call is TRBV30, the J call TRBJ2-7, with a weak D call TRBD1 (6 bases). Trimming cost V 5 bases and J 5 bases, with 19 bases left between them. The CDR3 is made up of 14 amino acids. Germline values: CDR1 GTSNPN, CDR2 SVGIG (reference sequence).